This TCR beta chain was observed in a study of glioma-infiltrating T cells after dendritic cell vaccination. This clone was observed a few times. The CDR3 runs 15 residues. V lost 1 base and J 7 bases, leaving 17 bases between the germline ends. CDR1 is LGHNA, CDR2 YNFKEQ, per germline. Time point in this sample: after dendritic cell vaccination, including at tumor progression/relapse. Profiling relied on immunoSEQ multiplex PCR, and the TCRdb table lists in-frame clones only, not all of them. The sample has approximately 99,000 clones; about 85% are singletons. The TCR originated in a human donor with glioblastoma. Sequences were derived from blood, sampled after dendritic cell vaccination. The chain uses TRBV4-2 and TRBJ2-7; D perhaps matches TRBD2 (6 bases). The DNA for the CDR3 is TGTGCCAGCAGCCAAGTCCCCGGCGGGGCAGGGGAGCAGTACTTC. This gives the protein CASSQVPGGAGEQYF.